This T cell receptor beta chain originates from a study of brain T cells in children with intractable seizures. Study results and caveats: Patients' HCMV serostatus was unknown; virus specificity rests on CDR3 similarity alone.

This table comes from immunoSEQ multiplex PCR, and its TCRdb copy is limited to in-frame clones, with some not included. The data contain roughly 120,000 clones, roughly 94% of them seen just once; the ten biggest clones take up about 3.8%. As regards this clone: The antigen is unknown.

Trimming removed 4 bases at V and 7 bases at J, with 5 bases between. The germline V gene has CDR1 SEHNR and CDR2 FQNEAQ (reference sequence). The length of the CDR3 is 12 residues. Before surgery, patients took at least one anti-epileptic drug. This chain uses TRBV7-9 with TRBJ1-6; D is ambiguous. The sample consisted of peripheral blood, taken at surgery. This sequence originates from a boy in the first two years of life with hemimegalencephaly and intractable seizures. Written as DNA, the CDR3 is TGTGCCAGCAGCTCCAGAAATTCACCCCTCCACTTT. The encoded protein is CASSSRNSPLHF.